This is a list of T cell receptor beta chains from one sample in a study of T cell repertoires in cytomegalovirus infection. TCRdb analysed the reads with MiXCR anew, one entry per CDR3 protein. The sample has under 800,000 distinct CDR3 sequences; around 24% are singletons. Material for sequencing was CD8+ T cells from PBMCs. Source of these receptors: a human donor in good health (CMV status not recorded). Some clones in this sample may be carry-over from other donors' samples. Each CDR3 is given with its conserved first and last residue. The D gene is left open where the match is weak. The size entry is marked missing in some rows and otherwise reads once, few, many or a size class.

TRBD2	few	TRBV20-1	TRBJ2-3	CSVTGTGLTSGGASTDTQYF	TGCAGTGTAACCGGGACAGGGTTAACTAGCGGGGGGGCCAGCACAGATACGCAGTATTTT
.	.	TRBV27	TRBJ1-1	CASSLSFRRVDTEAFF	TGTGCCAGCAGTTTATCGTTCCGGAGAGTCGACACTGAAGCTTTCTTT
.	few	TRBV25-1	TRBJ2-5	CASMGQETQYF	TGTGCCAGCATGGGCCAAGAGACCCAGTACTTC
.	few	TRBV6-2/TRBV6-3	TRBJ1-1	CASTFLGRNTEAFF	TGTGCCAGCACCTTCCTTGGAAGGAACACTGAAGCTTTCTTT
.	.	TRBV18	TRBJ2-7	CASSPQGNEQYF	TGTGCCAGCTCACCACAGGGTAACGAGCAGTACTTC
.	many	TRBV2	TRBJ2-2	CASSDPDSPGGELFF	TGTGCCAGCAGTGATCCGGATTCCCCGGGCGGGGAGCTGTTTTTT
TRBD2	few	TRBV7-6	TRBJ2-2	CASRSSSGGPLNTGELFF	TGTGCCAGCAGATCATCCAGCGGGGGCCCTTTGAACACCGGGGAGCTGTTTTTT
.	.	TRBV6-1	TRBJ2-2	CASSTMHGELFF	TGTGCCAGCAGCACCATGCACGGGGAGCTGTTTTTT
.	.	TRBV27	TRBJ2-1	CVSSSPLQGFFEQFF	TGTGTCAGCAGTTCCCCCTTGCAGGGGTTCTTTGAGCAGTTCTTC
TRBD1	.	TRBV5-1	TRBJ1-1	CASRDSPPPGTEAFF	TGCGCCAGCCGGGACAGTCCTCCACCGGGTACTGAAGCTTTCTTT
TRBD2	few	TRBV7-9	TRBJ2-7	CASSGTSGPSYEQYF	TGTGCCAGCAGCGGGACTAGCGGTCCATCCTACGAGCAGTACTTC
.	many	TRBV7-6	TRBJ2-1	CASSFEADLSYNEQFF	TGTGCCAGCAGCTTTGAGGCGGACCTCTCCTACAATGAGCAGTTCTTC
.	many	TRBV7-2	TRBJ2-5	CASSFPSDQETQYF	TGTGCCAGCAGCTTTCCGTCTGACCAAGAGACCCAGTACTTC